Listed here are 7 T cell receptor beta chains from one sample, sequenced in a study of T cells in Graves' hyperthyroidism and ophthalmopathy (dated by TCRdb to the late 2010s). The library was produced with multiplex PCR. The instrument given in TCRdb is Illumina HiSeq 2000. Amplification of TCR beta CDR3 regions was carried out from RNA transcripts. The first round of RT-PCR for the TCR CDR3 was performed with the HTBI primer set and the Qiagen OneStep RT-PCR kit. Using fastp at Q25 and MiXCR, TCRdb reprocessed the public reads and kept productive beta chains. Each entry is one CDR3 protein sequence, shown with its most common DNA and genes. The sample table holds around 720,000 distinct CDR3 sequences, of which approximately 36% were seen once. Jointly, the top ten make up around 29% of the sample. The sequencing input was blood. These receptors came from a middle-aged woman with Graves' hyperthyroidism.

This chain links TRBV7-8 with TRBJ1-5, with D tentatively TRBD1 (6 bases). V was pared by 4 bases and J by 0 bases, with 19 bases between. The CDR3 spans 18 residues. Per the germline V gene, CDR1 is SGHVS and CDR2 is FQNEAQ. In DNA, the CDR3 is TGTGCCAGCAGCTACCGGGGGGGCGCGGTTGGTAGCAATCAGCCCCAGCATTTT. It specifies CASSYRGGAVGSNQPQHF.

In its sample, this clonotype was seen many times. The junction departs from germline at one end; a sequencing error may be responsible. The gene calls are TRBV15 and TRBJ2-7; D gene unclear. Germline lookup yields CDR1 LNHNV and CDR2 YYDKDF (reference sequence). The CDR3 contains 11 residues. CDR3 in amino acids: CATSRGYEQYF. CDR3 bases: TGTGCCACCAGTAGAGGCTACGAGCAGTACTTC.

This clonotype has only one observation. V gene TRBV20-1 combines with J gene TRBJ2-6; D not certain. Germline CDR1 and CDR2: DFQATT and SNEGSKA (reference sequence). CDR3 length: 11 residues. V shed 4 bases and J shed 13 bases, with 11 bases lying between them. CDR3 protein: CSATPSQVLTF. CDR3 in DNA: TGCAGTGCTACGCCGAGCCAGGTCCTGACTTTC.

In its sample, this clonotype was seen many times. The genes are TRBV20-1 and TRBJ2-7; D is perhaps TRBD2 (5 bases). There are 13 residues in the CDR3. Germline V gene lookup returns CDR1 DFQATT and CDR2 SNEGSKA (reference sequence). V lost 5 bases and J 6 bases, leaving 17 bases between the germline ends. For the CDR3, the DNA is TGCAGTGCTGACCTGATGAGGGCGGGCGAGCAGTACTTC. Its protein is CSADLMRAGEQYF.

The V call is TRBV11-2, the J call TRBJ2-2; D uncertain. CDR1 SGHAT and CDR2 FQNNGV come from the germline V gene. Deletions cut 7 bases from V and 0 bases from J, with 18 bases between. The CDR3 sequence is 17 residues long. CDR3 DNA sequence: TGTGCCAGCATACGATACGGTCCCATCGCGAACACCGGGGAGCTGTTTTTT. Its translation: CASIRYGPIANTGELFF.

The rearrangement uses TRBV9 and TRBJ2-5, with 9 nucleotides matching TRBD2. Germline assignment: CDR1 SGDLS and CDR2 YYNGEE. CDR3 length: 13 residues. The V and J ends lost 10 bases and 1 base, in that order; junction bases with no gene match: 5. CDR3 region: CALRGGAQETQYF. CDR3 sequence (DNA): TGTGCCTTGCGCGGGGGGGCCCAAGAGACCCAGTACTTC.

Points on this clonotype: Possible read error: a much larger clone is one base away. The J gene is TRBJ2-2, the V gene TRBV29-1; D tentatively fits TRBD1 or TRBD2 (5 bases each). In germline, CDR1 is SQVTM, CDR2 ANQGSEA. This CDR3 comprises 12 residues. This CDR3 reads CSVEADTGELSF. The CDR3 DNA reads TGCAGCGTTGAGGCGGACACCGGGGAGCTGTCTTTT.